These 5 T cell receptor beta chains were sequenced from one sample in a study of T cell responses to AZD1222 COVID-19 vaccine. The assay was immunoSEQ multiplex PCR, and TCRdb's table has in-frame clones only and misses some. The sample shows roughly 100,000 clones, approximately 86% of them seen only once. This sample comprised peripheral blood, obtained 28 days after the second dose of the MenACWY control vaccine. The receptors shown here come from an adult who received the MenACWY meningococcal vaccine as a control.

The chain combines TRBV30 with TRBJ2-2, with no clear D. Deletions cut 0 bases from V and 6 bases from J, with 8 bases between. CDR3 length equals 13 residues. Per the germline V gene, CDR1 is GTSNPN and CDR2 is SVGIG (reference sequence). The CDR3 loop is CAWSVLRAGELFF. The CDR3 bases are TGTGCCTGGAGTGTACTACGGGCCGGGGAGCTGTTTTTT.

This clone appeared a single time. The chain links TRBV6-1 to TRBJ2-5, with 9 bases fitting TRBD1. J gave up 5 bases and V 0 bases, and 4 bases lay outside the gene matches. This CDR3 has 15 residues. Germline V gene lookup returns CDR1 MNHNS and CDR2 SASEGT. CDR3 in amino acids: CASSEAQGARETQYF. In DNA form, the CDR3 reads TGTGCCAGCAGTGAAGCACAGGGGGCTCGGGAGACCCAGTACTTC.

The rearrangement joins TRBV7-2 to TRBJ1-5; the D is unclear. This CDR3 contains 15 residues. Germline V gene sequence: CDR1 SGHTA, CDR2 FQGNSA. V gave up 5 bases and J gave up 3 bases, with 14 bases separating them. CDR3 loop: CASSPFGPFNQPQHF. The CDR3, as DNA: TGTGCCAGCAGCCCTTTCGGGCCGTTCAATCAGCCCCAGCATTTT.

This chain uses TRBV5-1 with TRBJ2-2; TRBD1 aligns across 7 bases. Germline loops: CDR1 SGHRS, CDR2 YFSETQ. Unmatched junction bases numbered 8, after V lost 4 bases and J lost 5 bases. The CDR3 sequence is 15 residues long. DNA of the CDR3: TGCGCCAGCAGCCTTCAACAGGGGATTACCGGGGAGCTGTTTTTT. Amino acid sequence: CASSLQQGITGELFF.

The V gene is TRBV4-3, the J gene TRBJ2-7, with D tentatively TRBD1 (6 bases). With 4 bases removed from V and 2 bases from J, the gap between germline ends came to 18 bases. Germline assignment: CDR1 LGHNA and CDR2 YSLEER. CDR3 length equals 16 residues. CDR3 nucleotide sequence: TGCGCCAGCAGCCTAAATGCTGTGGACAGAACCTACGAGCAGTACTTC. It encodes CASSLNAVDRTYEQYF.